The 23 T cell receptor beta chains below come from one sample, sequenced in a study of T cell changes during pregnancy in multiple sclerosis. Data came from immunoSEQ multiplex PCR; TCRdb stores just in-frame clones and leaves some out. The sample shows about 1,200 clones, 80% of them seen only once. The material sequenced was CD4+ T cells from PBMCs (not recorded whether the cells were cultured). Receptors originate from a female patient with multiple sclerosis, enrolled in a pregnancy study. Some clones in this sample may be carry-over from other donors' samples.

V and J are TRBV6-1 and TRBJ1-1; 9 bases are shared with TRBD1. This CDR3 spans 14 amino acids. In germline, CDR1 is MNHNS, CDR2 SASEGT. V shed 6 bases and J 6 bases; nucleotides not matched to a gene: 8. CDR3 nucleotide sequence: TGTGCCAGCAGGTGGACAGGGGTCCCCCCTGAAGCTTTCTTT. Its translation is CASRWTGVPPEAFF.

This chain joins TRBV19 and TRBJ2-3, with TRBD2 matching 7 bases. The germline CDR1 and CDR2 sequences are LNHDA and SQIVND (reference sequence). Trimming at V came to 1 base and at J to 5 bases, leaving 3 bases not matched to a gene. The CDR3 sequence is 14 residues long. The CDR3 sequence: CASSIGAGVDTQYF. CDR3 nucleotide sequence: TGTGCCAGTAGTATAGGGGCGGGAGTAGATACGCAGTATTTT. Full variable domain (rest looked up from reference TRBV19 and TRBJ2-3): DGGITQSPKYLFRKEGQNVTLSCEQNLNHDAMYWYRQDPGQGLRLIYYSQIVNDFQKGDIAEGYSVSREKKESFPLTVTSAQKNPTAFYLCASSIGAGVDTQYFGPGTRLTVL.

Turning to this clone: One junction end disagrees with the germline gene, perhaps due to a read error. This rearrangement joins TRBV10-3 to TRBJ1-2; TRBD1 aligns across 12 bases. CDR1 is ENHRY, CDR2 SYGVKD, per germline. The CDR3 is made up of 15 amino acids. The CDR3 sequence: CASSGWGQGAHGYTF. The DNA of the CDR3 is TGTGCCAGCAGTGGATGGGGACAGGGGGCCCATGGCTACACCTTC.

The chain employs TRBV11-1 and TRBJ2-3, with TRBD1 identical over 8 bases. V was pared by 5 bases and J by 0 bases, with 10 bases of the junction left unmatched. Germline V gives CDR1 SGHAT, CDR2 FQDESV (reference sequence). The CDR3 length is 17 residues. CDR3 amino acids: CASSHGTGKTSTDTQYF. The CDR3 DNA is TGTGCCAGCAGCCATGGGACAGGAAAGACGAGCACAGATACGCAGTATTTT.

The chain uses TRBV5-8 and TRBJ2-5, with 8 nucleotides matching TRBD1. The CDR3 has 14 amino acids. Germline V gene data show CDR1 as SGHTS and CDR2 as YDEGEE. Germline trimming cut 4 bases from V and 5 bases from J; bases unmatched to any gene: 7. CDR3 protein: CASSPTGEMETQYF. In DNA, the CDR3 is TGTGCCAGCAGCCCGACAGGGGAGATGGAGACCCAGTACTTC.

This clone was seen once. The chain is built from TRBV4-1 and TRBJ2-6; possible D gene TRBD1, 5 bases. V was pared by 3 bases and J by 2 bases, with 20 bases between. Germline loops: CDR1 MGHRA, CDR2 YSYEKL. The CDR3 contains 19 residues. The CDR3 loop reads CASSHSGRAGSAGANVLTF. DNA of the CDR3: TGCGCCAGCAGCCACTCAGGGCGTGCTGGAAGTGCTGGGGCCAACGTCCTGACTTTC.

This rearrangement joins TRBV18 to TRBJ2-2, with D possibly being TRBD2 (6 bases). This CDR3 region has 15 residues. Germline V gene sequence: CDR1 KGHSH, CDR2 LQKENI. V was clipped by 2 bases and J by 4 bases, with 11 bases between them. In DNA form, the CDR3 reads TGTGCCAGCTCACCAAGGCTAGCGAGCACCGGGGAGCTGTTTTTT. Its translation: CASSPRLASTGELFF.

This clone was counted a single time. The CDR3 DNA sequence: TGTGCCAGCAGCTTCAGACAGGGGAGGGGATACACAGATACGCAGTATTTT. Its protein product is CASSFRQGRGYTDTQYF. The J gene is TRBJ2-3, the V gene TRBV7-3, with D maybe TRBD1 (8 bases). The CDR3 runs to 17 residues. V dropped 3 bases and J dropped 2 bases, with 18 bases sitting between them. Germline V gene data show CDR1 as SGHTA and CDR2 as FQGTGA.

This clone was seen a single time. The chain joins TRBV5-1 to TRBJ1-2; maybe TRBD1 (5 bases). Germline-derived CDR1 and CDR2 are SGHRS and YFSETQ. The CDR3 extends over 14 amino acids. V was cut by 4 bases and J by 5 bases, with 15 bases left in between. CDR3 region: CASSRDGGEYGYTF. The CDR3 coding sequence is TGCGCCAGCAGCCGCGATGGGGGGGAGTATGGCTACACCTTC.

Judged by abundance, this clone is medium-sized. The chain carries TRBV7-3 and TRBJ2-5; possibly TRBD1 or TRBD2 for D (5 bases each). Germline loops: CDR1 SGHTA, CDR2 FQGTGA. With 4 bases removed from V and 5 bases from J, the gap between germline ends came to 17 bases. The CDR3 length is 15 residues. The CDR3, as DNA: TGTGCCAGCAGCTATGGGGGTGGTAGTAAGGAGACCCAGTACTTC. It is translated as CASSYGGGSKETQYF.

This clone counts as large. The chain combines TRBV4-2 with TRBJ2-7; TRBD1 agrees at 8 bases. Trimming removed 4 bases from V and 3 bases from J; junction bases left unmatched: 5. Germline V gene sequence: CDR1 LGHNA, CDR2 YNFKEQ. This CDR3 region has 14 residues. The CDR3 bases are TGTGCCAGCAGCCCGGTAGGACAGGGCTACGAGCAGTACTTC. Protein product: CASSPVGQGYEQYF.

This sequence joins TRBV28 and TRBJ1-1; D remains unclear. V shed 8 bases and J shed 1 base, with 8 bases lying between them. CDR1 and CDR2 from the germline V gene are MDHEN and SYDVKM. This CDR3 has 12 amino acids. The CDR3 reads CASGRRNTEAFF. The CDR3 DNA reads TGTGCCAGCGGGCGGAGGAACACTGAAGCTTTCTTT.

This rearrangement joins TRBV2 to TRBJ2-1; the match to TRBD1 covers 10 bases. V shed 7 bases and J 6 bases; nucleotides not matched to a gene: 9. Looked up from germline, CDR1 is SNHLY and CDR2 is FYNNEI. This CDR3 has 15 amino acids. CDR3 residues: CASTPIGQGGNEQFF. The DNA for the CDR3 is TGTGCCAGCACTCCTATCGGACAGGGGGGCAATGAGCAGTTCTTC.

The chain couples TRBV11-2 to TRBJ1-3; tentative D call: TRBD1 (5 bases). V lost 4 bases, J lost 2 bases, and 9 bases lay in between. Germline V gene sequence: CDR1 SGHAT, CDR2 FQNNGV. This CDR3 has 14 residues. CDR3 sequence reads: CASSSPRAGNTIYF. In nucleotides, the CDR3 is TGTGCCAGCAGCTCTCCCAGGGCTGGAAACACCATATATTTT. Drawing the rest from reference TRBV11-2 and TRBJ1-3, the complete variable domain is EAGVAQSPRYKIIEKRQSVAFWCNPISGHATLYWYQQILGQGPKLLIQFQNNGVVDDSQLPKDRFSAERLKGVDSTLKIQPAKLEDSAVYLCASSSPRAGNTIYFGEGSWLTVV.

A single count supports this clone. V gene TRBV2 combines with J gene TRBJ2-1; maybe TRBD1 (6 bases). The V and J ends lost 3 bases and 5 bases respectively, with 17 bases between them. The CDR3 length is 16 residues. Per the germline V gene, CDR1 is SNHLY and CDR2 is FYNNEI. The CDR3 loop reads CASSEPQGGVNNEQFF. CDR3 bases: TGTGCCAGCAGTGAGCCACAGGGCGGCGTAAACAATGAGCAGTTCTTC.

This chain connects TRBV19 to TRBJ1-2; D is ambiguous. Trimming stripped 3 bases from V and 8 bases from J, with 7 bases between. The CDR3 consists of 11 residues. The germline V gene has CDR1 LNHDA and CDR2 SQIVND (reference sequence). In nucleotides, the CDR3 is TGTGCCAGTAGTATCCGCGGGGGCTACACCTTC. Translated, it gives CASSIRGGYTF.

This chain joins TRBV5-4 and TRBJ2-4; D call uncertain. Germline CDR1 reads SGHNT; CDR2 reads YYREEE (reference sequence). V gave up 0 bases and J gave up 2 bases, with 6 bases separating them. This CDR3 has 14 amino acids. In DNA form, the CDR3 reads TGTGCCAGCAGCTTGGAGGGTACCAAAAACATTCAGTACTTC. Amino acid sequence: CASSLEGTKNIQYF.

This clone was counted between two and nine times. The rearrangement links TRBV5-1 to TRBJ2-6, with D possibly being TRBD1 or TRBD2 (5 bases each). V gave up 5 bases and J gave up 0 bases, with 6 bases separating them. Germline CDR1 SGHRS, CDR2 YFSETQ. The CDR3 consists of 14 residues. The CDR3, as DNA: TGCGCCAGCAGGGGGACCTCTGGGGCCAACGTCCTGACTTTC. Encoded protein: CASRGTSGANVLTF.

The gene calls are TRBV6-1 and TRBJ2-7; 12 positions match TRBD2. V lost 8 bases to trimming and J lost 3 bases; unmatched junction nucleotides: 8. The CDR3 length is 15 residues. Germline V lookup: CDR1 MNHNS, CDR2 SASEGT. CDR3 region: CASATSGRLNYEQYF. The CDR3 coding sequence is TGTGCCAGCGCGACTAGCGGGAGACTAAACTACGAGCAGTACTTC.

This clone was counted only a few times. At one end the junction does not follow the germline gene, possibly because of a read error. The CDR3 region is CASSLGPGEGETQYF. The CDR3 bases are TGTGCTAGCAGCTTAGGTCCGGGAGAGGGAGAGACCCAGTACTTC. The J gene is TRBJ2-5, the V gene TRBV7-7; possibly TRBD2 for D (6 bases). The CDR3 contains 15 residues. Germline-derived CDR1 and CDR2 are SSHAT and FNYEAQ (reference sequence).

This clone has just a few counts. The rearrangement uses TRBV6-1 and TRBJ1-5; D is undetermined. The CDR3 extends over 17 amino acids. Germline values: CDR1 MNHNS, CDR2 SASEGT. V shed 3 bases and J shed 2 bases, with 17 bases lying between them. The CDR3 DNA reads TGTGCCAGCAGTGATCTCTTGGGAGCTCAGGGCAATCAGCCCCAGCATTTT. It codes for CASSDLLGAQGNQPQHF.

The chain couples TRBV6-5 to TRBJ1-1, with a possible D match to TRBD1 (5 bases). The CDR3 covers 15 residues. The V gene's germline CDR1 is MNHEY and CDR2 SVGAGI. The ends were cut back, 2 bases at V and 3 bases at J, with 13 bases in the middle. CDR3 in amino acids: CASSYGIGGDTEAFF. The CDR3 DNA is TGTGCCAGCAGTTACGGTATAGGAGGGGACACTGAAGCTTTCTTT.

CDR3 sequence reads: CASSDGSRNTGELFF. CDR3 in DNA: TGTGCCAGCAGTGACGGTTCACGGAACACCGGGGAGCTGTTTTTT. The chain employs TRBV6-4 and TRBJ2-2; D uncertain. Deletions cut 2 bases from V and 1 base from J, with 8 bases between. Germline lookup yields CDR1 MRHNA and CDR2 SNTAGT. The CDR3 length is 15 residues.